The 13 T cell receptor beta chains in this list originate from one sample, sequenced in a study of blood T cell repertoires in COVID-19. Sequencing used immunoSEQ multiplex PCR; TCRdb keeps in-frame clones, though not all of them. The profile covers 95,000 to 110,000 clones, with roughly nine tenths appearing a single time and 15% to 20% taken by the ten largest. The material sequenced was peripheral blood. These receptors all stem from an elderly woman in a cohort sampled during active COVID-19.

The chain employs TRBV11-2 and TRBJ1-3; D is uncertain. The CDR3 runs to 15 residues. CDR1 and CDR2 (germline): SGHAT, FQNNGV. V gave up 5 bases and J gave up 4 bases, with 15 bases separating them. Written as DNA, the CDR3 is TGTGCCAGCAGCCGCATCGGGGTAGAGGGAAACACCATATATTTT. It is translated as CASSRIGVEGNTIYF. The entire variable domain, with the rest obtained from reference TRBV11-2 and TRBJ1-3, is as follows: EAGVAQSPRYKIIEKRQSVAFWCNPISGHATLYWYQQILGQGPKLLIQFQNNGVVDDSQLPKDRFSAERLKGVDSTLKIQPAKLEDSAVYLCASSRIGVEGNTIYFGEGSWLTVV.

The chain employs TRBV5-1 and TRBJ2-2, with a weak D call TRBD1 (6 bases). V lost 4 bases and J 0 bases, leaving 10 bases between the germline ends. This CDR3 has 15 amino acids. Germline V gives CDR1 SGHRS, CDR2 YFSETQ. Here the CDR3 reads CASSATGANTGELFF. The CDR3 region has the DNA TGCGCCAGCAGCGCGACAGGTGCGAACACCGGGGAGCTGTTTTTT.

V gene TRBV27 combines with J gene TRBJ1-4; weak D call: TRBD1 (5 bases). There are 12 residues in the CDR3. In germline, CDR1 is MNHEY, CDR2 SMNVEV (reference sequence). V lost 6 bases, J lost 8 bases, and 10 bases lay in between. CDR3 sequence (DNA): TGTGCCAGCAGGACAGTAGGGGAAAAACTGTTTTTT. Translation gives CASRTVGEKLFF.

This clone was counted only a few times. The V and J genes are TRBV4-2 and TRBJ1-5, with TRBD1 matching over 9 bases. This CDR3 has 14 residues. V dropped 4 bases and J dropped 4; count of bases not matched to a gene: 2. The V gene's germline CDR1 is LGHNA and CDR2 YNFKEQ. CDR3 amino acids: CASSLGTGNQPQHF. CDR3 sequence (DNA): TGTGCCAGCAGCCTGGGGACAGGGAATCAGCCCCAGCATTTT.

The CDR3 sequence: CASRFTRLAGTDTQYF. CDR3 DNA: TGTGCAAGTCGCTTTACTAGACTAGCGGGAACAGATACGCAGTATTTT. The chain recombines TRBV12-2 with TRBJ2-3; TRBD2 is taken as the D call from the table, unchecked against the DNA. TRBV12-2 is annotated as a pseudogene. This CDR3 region has 16 residues.

In its sample, this clone was seen once. The chain joins TRBV29-1 to TRBJ1-1, with TRBD1 identical over 7 bases. Germline CDR1 reads SQVTM; CDR2 reads ANQGSEA. The length of the CDR3 is 16 residues. J gave up 4 bases and V 0 bases, and 11 bases lay outside the gene matches. CDR3 residues: CSVEDARTGFSTEAFF. The CDR3 coding sequence is TGCAGCGTTGAAGATGCGAGGACAGGATTCTCCACTGAAGCTTTCTTT.

The chain is built from TRBV3-1 (or the pseudogene TRBV3-2) and TRBJ1-3, with 8 bases matching TRBD1. In germline, CDR1 is LGHDT, CDR2 YNNKEL (reference sequence). There are 14 residues in the CDR3. Losses at the gene ends were 4 bases for V and 8 bases for J; bases not matched to a gene: 7. The CDR3 bases are TGTGCCAGCAGCCCGATACAGGGGGGGGACACCATATATTTT. Its protein is CASSPIQGGDTIYF.

The chain is built from TRBV6-5 and TRBJ2-3; 10 bases align to TRBD2. This CDR3 comprises 14 residues. Germline CDR1 reads MNHEY; CDR2 reads SVGAGI. Unmatched junction bases numbered 4, after V lost 7 bases and J lost 3 bases. The CDR3, as DNA: TGTGCCAGCAAAGTAGCGGGAGGTACAGATACGCAGTATTTT. This sequence encodes CASKVAGGTDTQYF.

V and J are TRBV5-1 and TRBJ2-5; 9 bases agree with TRBD2. CDR3 size: 14 residues. V dropped 3 bases and J dropped 9; count of bases not matched to a gene: 9. Germline V gene lookup returns CDR1 SGHRS and CDR2 YFSETQ. In DNA, the CDR3 is TGCGCCAGCAGCTCGCCGGCGGGGGGGCCATCCCAGTACTTC. Residues: CASSSPAGGPSQYF.

The chain uses TRBV20-1 and TRBJ2-1; 12 bases line up with TRBD2. CDR1 is DFQATT, CDR2 SNEGSKA, per germline (reference sequence). With V trimmed by 3 bases and J by 4 bases, 7 bases remained unmatched. The CDR3 runs to 16 residues. CDR3 coding DNA: TGCAGTGCTAGTCAAGCTAGCGGGGGGGTTTACAATGAGCAGTTCTTC. It codes for CSASQASGGVYNEQFF.

The chain employs TRBV18 and TRBJ2-3; 8 bases agree with TRBD1. CDR1 is KGHSH and CDR2 is LQKENI in the germline V gene. The ends lost 6 bases at V and 7 bases at J; junction bases unmatched: 12. CDR3 length equals 15 residues. The CDR3 protein is CASSPGDRLAYTQYF. The CDR3 DNA follows: TGTGCCAGCTCCCCAGGGGACAGGTTGGCGTATACGCAGTATTTT. Full variable domain (outside the CDR3, taken from reference TRBV18 and TRBJ2-3): NAGVMQNPRHLVRRRGQEARLRCSPMKGHSHVYWYRQLPEEGLKFMVYLQKENIIDESGMPKERFSAEFPKEGPSILRIQQVVRGDSAAYFCASSPGDRLAYTQYFGPGTRLTVL.

The V call is TRBV24-1, the J call TRBJ2-1; 9 bases align to TRBD1. The trim removed 7 bases at V and 2 bases at J, leaving 2 bases unmatched. Looked up from germline, CDR1 is KGHDR and CDR2 is SFDVKD. The CDR3 totals 14 residues. The CDR3 DNA follows: TGTGCCACCAGCGGGACAGGGACCTACAATGAGCAGTTCTTC. It yields the protein CATSGTGTYNEQFF.

The chain couples TRBV10-2 to TRBJ1-4, with 8 bases fitting TRBD1. CDR1 and CDR2 (germline): WSHSY, SAAADI. CDR3 size: 13 residues. The V and J ends lost 6 bases and 10 bases, in that order; junction bases with no gene match: 7. The CDR3 spells CASSDRGQGKLFF. The CDR3 DNA sequence: TGCGCCAGCAGCGACAGGGGCCAGGGAAAACTGTTTTTT.